This entry concerns a single T cell receptor (beta chain). The antigen is undetermined. The record originates from a study of T cell responses to AZD1222 COVID-19 vaccine. Profiling relied on immunoSEQ multiplex PCR, and the TCRdb table lists in-frame clones only, not all of them. The profile shows roughly 150,000 clones, around 89% of them singletons. V lost 0 bases and J lost 0, with 8 bases in between. This CDR3 has 15 amino acids. Germline-derived CDR1 and CDR2 are MGHRA and YSYEKL. Study outcomes and limitations: Dominant at 160-218 and 743-854, vaccine-associated CD4 TCRs also spanned spike. It should be noted that donors were predominantly white British and more often female, and clonal diversity was possibly underestimated.

The chain employs TRBV4-1 and TRBJ1-2; D is unclear. This sequence was found in an adult in good health. Here the sequenced sample was peripheral blood, taken on day 0 of AZD1222 vaccination. CDR3 sequence: CASSQEVLSNYGYTF. In DNA, the CDR3 is TGCGCCAGCAGCCAAGAAGTCCTATCTAACTATGGCTACACCTTC.